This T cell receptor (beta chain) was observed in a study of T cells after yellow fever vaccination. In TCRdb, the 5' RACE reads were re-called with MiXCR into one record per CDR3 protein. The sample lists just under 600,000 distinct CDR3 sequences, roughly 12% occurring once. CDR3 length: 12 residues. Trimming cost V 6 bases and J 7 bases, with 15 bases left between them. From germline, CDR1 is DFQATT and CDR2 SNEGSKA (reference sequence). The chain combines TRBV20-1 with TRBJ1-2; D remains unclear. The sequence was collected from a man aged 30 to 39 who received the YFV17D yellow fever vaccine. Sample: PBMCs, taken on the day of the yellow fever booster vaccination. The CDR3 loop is CSAWTAVGGYTF. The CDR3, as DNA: TGCAGTGCCTGGACGGCGGTGGGTGGCTACACCTTC.